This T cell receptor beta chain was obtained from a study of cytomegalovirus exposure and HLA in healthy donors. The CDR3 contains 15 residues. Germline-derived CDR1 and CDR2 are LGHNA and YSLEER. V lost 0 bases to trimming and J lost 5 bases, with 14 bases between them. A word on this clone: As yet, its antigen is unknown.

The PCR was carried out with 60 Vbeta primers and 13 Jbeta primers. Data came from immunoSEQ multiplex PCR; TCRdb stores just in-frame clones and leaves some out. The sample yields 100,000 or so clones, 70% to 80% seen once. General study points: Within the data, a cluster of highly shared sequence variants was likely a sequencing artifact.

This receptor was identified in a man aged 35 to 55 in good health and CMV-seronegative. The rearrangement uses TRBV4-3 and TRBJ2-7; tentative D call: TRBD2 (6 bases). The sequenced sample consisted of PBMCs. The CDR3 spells CASSQDRGEINEQYF. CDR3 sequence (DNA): TGCGCCAGCAGCCAAGATCGCGGGGAAATCAACGAGCAGTACTTC.